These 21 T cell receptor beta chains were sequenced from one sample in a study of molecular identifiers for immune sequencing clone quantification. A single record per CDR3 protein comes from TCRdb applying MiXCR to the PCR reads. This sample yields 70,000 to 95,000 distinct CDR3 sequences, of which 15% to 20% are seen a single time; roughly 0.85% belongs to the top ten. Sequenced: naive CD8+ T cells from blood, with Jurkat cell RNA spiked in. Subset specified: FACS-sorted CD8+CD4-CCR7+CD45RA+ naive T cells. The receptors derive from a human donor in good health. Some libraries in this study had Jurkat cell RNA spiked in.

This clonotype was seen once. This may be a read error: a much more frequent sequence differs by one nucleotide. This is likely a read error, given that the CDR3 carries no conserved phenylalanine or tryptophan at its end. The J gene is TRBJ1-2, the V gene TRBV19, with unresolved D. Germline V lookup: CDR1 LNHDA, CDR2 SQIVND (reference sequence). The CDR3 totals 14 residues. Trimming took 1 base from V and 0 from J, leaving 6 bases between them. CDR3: CASSIASANYGYTL. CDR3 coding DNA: TGTGCCAGTAGTATAGCGTCAGCTAACTATGGCTACACCCTC.

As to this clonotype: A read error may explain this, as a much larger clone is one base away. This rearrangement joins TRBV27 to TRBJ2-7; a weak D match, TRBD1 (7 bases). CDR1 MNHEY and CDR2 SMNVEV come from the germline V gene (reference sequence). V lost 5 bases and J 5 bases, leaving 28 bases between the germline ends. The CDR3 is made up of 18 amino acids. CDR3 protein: CASSGGRDSNLPGDEQYF. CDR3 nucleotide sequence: TGTGCCAGCAGTGGAGGCCGGGACAGCAATTTGCCGGGGGACGAGCAGTACTTC.

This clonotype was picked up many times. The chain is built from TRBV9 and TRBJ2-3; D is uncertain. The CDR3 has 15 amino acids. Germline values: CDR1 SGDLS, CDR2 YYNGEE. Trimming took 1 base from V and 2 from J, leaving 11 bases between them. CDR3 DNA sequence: TGTGCCAGCAGCGTATTGGCGACCGACACAGATACGCAGTATTTT. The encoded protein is CASSVLATDTDTQYF.

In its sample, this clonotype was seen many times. CDR3 in amino acids: CSARELVVSYEQYF. The DNA for the CDR3 is TGCAGTGCTAGAGAGCTGGTGGTTAGCTACGAGCAGTACTTC. V usage is TRBV20-1 and J usage is TRBJ2-7, with D unresolved. V was shortened by 0 bases and J by 3 bases, with 12 bases between the two germline ends. Germline loops: CDR1 DFQATT, CDR2 SNEGSKA (reference sequence). The CDR3 sequence is 14 residues long.

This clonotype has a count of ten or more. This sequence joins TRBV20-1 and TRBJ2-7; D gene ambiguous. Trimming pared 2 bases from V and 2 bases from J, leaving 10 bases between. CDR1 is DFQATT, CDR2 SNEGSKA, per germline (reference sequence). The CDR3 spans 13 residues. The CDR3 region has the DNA TGCAGTGCTAGACCCTCCTTCACCTACGAGCAGTACTTC. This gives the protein CSARPSFTYEQYF.

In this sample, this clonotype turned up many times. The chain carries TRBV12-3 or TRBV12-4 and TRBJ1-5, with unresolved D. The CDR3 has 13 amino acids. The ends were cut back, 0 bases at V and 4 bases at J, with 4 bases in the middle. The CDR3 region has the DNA TGTGCCAGCAGTTTAGCAGCTAATCAGCCCCAGCATTTT. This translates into CASSLAANQPQHF.

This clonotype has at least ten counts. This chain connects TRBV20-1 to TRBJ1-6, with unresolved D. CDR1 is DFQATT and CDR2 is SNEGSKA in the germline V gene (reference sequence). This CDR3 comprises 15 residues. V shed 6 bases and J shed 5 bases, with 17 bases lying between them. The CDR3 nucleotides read TGCAGTGCGGTTGCAGTGGGTGAGGATAATTCACCCCTCCACTTT. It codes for CSAVAVGEDNSPLHF.

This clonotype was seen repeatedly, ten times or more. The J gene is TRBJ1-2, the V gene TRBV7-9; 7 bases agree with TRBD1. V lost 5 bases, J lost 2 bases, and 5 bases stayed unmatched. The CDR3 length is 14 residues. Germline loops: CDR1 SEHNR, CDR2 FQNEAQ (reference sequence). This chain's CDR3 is CASSLLQGNYGYTF. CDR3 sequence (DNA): TGTGCCAGCAGCCTATTACAGGGGAACTATGGCTACACCTTC.

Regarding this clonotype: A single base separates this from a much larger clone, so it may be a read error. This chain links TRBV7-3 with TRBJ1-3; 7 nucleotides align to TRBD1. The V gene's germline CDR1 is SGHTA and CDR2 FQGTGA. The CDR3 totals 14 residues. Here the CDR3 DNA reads TGTGCCAGCAGCTTGACAGGGTCTGGAAACGCCATATATTTT. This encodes CASSLTGSGNAIYF.

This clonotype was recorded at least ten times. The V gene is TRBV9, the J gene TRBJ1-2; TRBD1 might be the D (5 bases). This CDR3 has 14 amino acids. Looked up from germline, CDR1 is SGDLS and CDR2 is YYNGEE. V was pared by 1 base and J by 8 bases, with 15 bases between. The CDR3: CASSVWTGGEGYTF. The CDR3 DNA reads TGTGCCAGCAGCGTATGGACCGGGGGAGAAGGCTACACCTTC.

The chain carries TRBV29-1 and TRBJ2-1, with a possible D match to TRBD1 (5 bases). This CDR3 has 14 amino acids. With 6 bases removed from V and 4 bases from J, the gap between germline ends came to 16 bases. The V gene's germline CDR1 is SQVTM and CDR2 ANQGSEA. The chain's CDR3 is CSVSDSSQYNEQFF. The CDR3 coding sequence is TGCAGCGTCTCAGACAGTTCCCAATACAATGAGCAGTTCTTC.

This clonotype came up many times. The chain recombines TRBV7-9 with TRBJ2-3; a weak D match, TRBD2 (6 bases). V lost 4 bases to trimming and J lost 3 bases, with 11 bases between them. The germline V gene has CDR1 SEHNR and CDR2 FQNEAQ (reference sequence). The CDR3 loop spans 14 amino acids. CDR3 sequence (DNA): TGTGCCAGCAGCTGGGGGGACGTTACAGATACGCAGTATTTT. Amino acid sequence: CASSWGDVTDTQYF.

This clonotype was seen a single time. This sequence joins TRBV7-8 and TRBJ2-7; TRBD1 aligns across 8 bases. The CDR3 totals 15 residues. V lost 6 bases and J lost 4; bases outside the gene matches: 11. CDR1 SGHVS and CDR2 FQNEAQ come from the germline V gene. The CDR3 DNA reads TGTGCCAGCAGTTCTTACAGGGGGACGTCATACGAGCAGTACTTC. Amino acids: CASSSYRGTSYEQYF.

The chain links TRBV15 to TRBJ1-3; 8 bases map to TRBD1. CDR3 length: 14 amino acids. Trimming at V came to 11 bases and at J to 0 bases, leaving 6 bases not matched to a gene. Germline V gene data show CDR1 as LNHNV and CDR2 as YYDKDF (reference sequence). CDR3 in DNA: TGTGCCGCTACGGACAGGGCCTCTGGAAACACCATATATTTT. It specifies CAATDRASGNTIYF.

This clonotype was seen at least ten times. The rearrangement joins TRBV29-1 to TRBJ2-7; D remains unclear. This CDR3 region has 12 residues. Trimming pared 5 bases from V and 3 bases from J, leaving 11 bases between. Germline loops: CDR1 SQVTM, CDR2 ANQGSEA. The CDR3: CSVLWTDYEQYF. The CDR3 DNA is TGCAGCGTTCTCTGGACGGACTACGAGCAGTACTTC.

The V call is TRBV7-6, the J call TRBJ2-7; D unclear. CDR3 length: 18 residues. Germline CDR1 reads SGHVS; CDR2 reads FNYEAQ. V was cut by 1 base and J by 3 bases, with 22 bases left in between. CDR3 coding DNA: TGTGCCAGCAGCTTAGGGTTGCCCGGCAGCCGGCGTAACTACGAGCAGTACTTC. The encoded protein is CASSLGLPGSRRNYEQYF.

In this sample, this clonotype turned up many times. This chain's CDR3 is CASSGYGAGWEQYF. The CDR3 bases are TGTGCCAGCAGTGGCTACGGGGCCGGCTGGGAGCAGTACTTC. The J gene is TRBJ2-7, the V gene TRBV25-1; D could derive from TRBD1 or TRBD2 (5 bases each). The CDR3 has 14 residues. The V end was cut by 4 bases, the J end by 7 bases, with 17 bases between. Germline lookup yields CDR1 MGHDK and CDR2 SYGVNS.

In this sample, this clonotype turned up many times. The CDR3 protein is CASRIQGGDEKLFF. As DNA, the CDR3 is TGTGCCAGCAGAATACAGGGTGGGGATGAAAAACTGTTTTTT. This rearrangement joins TRBV7-6 to TRBJ1-4; D might be TRBD1 (6 bases). CDR3 length equals 14 residues. The V end was cut by 6 bases, the J end by 6 bases, with 14 bases between. The V gene's germline CDR1 is SGHVS and CDR2 FNYEAQ.

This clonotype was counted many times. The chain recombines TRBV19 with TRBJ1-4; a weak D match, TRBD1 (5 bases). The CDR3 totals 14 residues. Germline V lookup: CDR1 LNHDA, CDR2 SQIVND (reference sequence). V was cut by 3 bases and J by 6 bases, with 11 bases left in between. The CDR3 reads CASSIPPGDEKLFF. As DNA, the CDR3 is TGTGCCAGTAGTATCCCCCCGGGGGATGAAAAACTGTTTTTT.

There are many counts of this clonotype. This CDR3 reads CASSHRRQGSSDEQYF. CDR3 in DNA: TGTGCCAGCAGCCATAGGAGACAGGGGTCGTCGGACGAGCAGTACTTC. This sequence joins TRBV7-9 and TRBJ2-7; 8 nucleotides align to TRBD1. Per the germline V gene, CDR1 is SEHNR and CDR2 is FQNEAQ (reference sequence). The length of the CDR3 is 16 residues. V lost 5 bases to trimming and J lost 5 bases; unmatched junction nucleotides: 14.

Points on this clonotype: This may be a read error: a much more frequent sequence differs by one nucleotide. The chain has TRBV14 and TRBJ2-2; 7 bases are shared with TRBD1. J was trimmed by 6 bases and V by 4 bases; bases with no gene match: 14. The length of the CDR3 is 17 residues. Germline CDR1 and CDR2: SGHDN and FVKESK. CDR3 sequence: CASSRLTAQGYAGELFF. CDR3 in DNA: TGTGCCAGCAGCCGACTTACCGCACAGGGGTACGCCGGGGAGCTGTTTTTT.